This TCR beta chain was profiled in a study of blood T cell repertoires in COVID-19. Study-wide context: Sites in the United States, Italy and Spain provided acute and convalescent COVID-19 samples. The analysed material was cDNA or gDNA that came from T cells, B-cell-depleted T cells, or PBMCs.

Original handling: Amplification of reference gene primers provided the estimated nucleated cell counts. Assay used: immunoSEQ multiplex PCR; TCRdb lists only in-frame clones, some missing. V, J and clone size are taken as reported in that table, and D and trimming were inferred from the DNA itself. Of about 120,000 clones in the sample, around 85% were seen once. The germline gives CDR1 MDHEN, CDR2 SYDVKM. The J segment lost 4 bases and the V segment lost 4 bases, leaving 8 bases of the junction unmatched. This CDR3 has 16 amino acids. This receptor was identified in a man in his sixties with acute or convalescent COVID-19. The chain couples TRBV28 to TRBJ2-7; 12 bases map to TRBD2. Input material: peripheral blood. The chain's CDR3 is CASSSSGRAEVYEQYF. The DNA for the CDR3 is TGTGCCAGCAGTTCTAGCGGGAGGGCCGAGGTGTACGAGCAGTACTTC.